These 6 T cell receptor beta chains originate from one sample sequenced in a study of T cells in Graves' hyperthyroidism and ophthalmopathy (dated by TCRdb to about 2019). To prepare the library, multiplex PCR was applied. The sequencer listed for this sample is Illumina HiSeq 2000. The TCR beta CDR3 regions were amplified from the RNA transcripts. The first round of RT-PCR for the TCR CDR3 was performed with the HTBI primer set and the Qiagen OneStep RT-PCR kit. The public reads were reprocessed in TCRdb via fastp at Q25 and MiXCR, keeping in-frame beta chains. CDR3 protein sequences are deduplicated, and each keeps its most common genes and DNA. Within this sample are fewer than 300,000 distinct CDR3 sequences, with around 15% of them counted one time only. Around 31% of the sample is in the top ten clones. The sample was blood. These receptor sequences come from a woman between 45 and 60 years old with Graves' hyperthyroidism that later progressed to Graves' ophthalmopathy.

The rearrangement links TRBV20-1 to TRBJ2-3; 7 bases fit TRBD2. The V segment lost 0 bases and the J segment 4 bases; nucleotides outside the gene matches: 10. Germline loops: CDR1 DFQATT, CDR2 SNEGSKA (reference sequence). The CDR3 totals 16 residues. The CDR3 spells CSARDRRGGAADTQYF. The DNA of the CDR3 is TGCAGTGCTAGAGATAGGAGGGGAGGGGCGGCAGATACGCAGTATTTT.

This rearrangement joins TRBV19 to TRBJ1-2; 10 bases fit TRBD1. The ends lost 3 bases at V and 7 bases at J; junction bases unmatched: 5. CDR1 is LNHDA and CDR2 is SQIVND in the germline V gene (reference sequence). This CDR3 is 14 amino acids long. DNA for the CDR3: TGTGCCAGTAGTATCACCGGGACAGGGGTTGGCTACACCTTC. Translation: CASSITGTGVGYTF.

This clonotype appeared many times. This sequence joins TRBV28 and TRBJ2-5; 9 bases align to TRBD2. CDR3 size: 16 residues. Germline-derived CDR1 and CDR2 are MDHEN and SYDVKM. J gave up 4 bases and V 2 bases, and 8 bases lay outside the gene matches. CDR3 DNA sequence: TGTGCCAGCAGTTTAAGTCTAGCGGGATCCAGAGAGACCCAGTACTTC. Protein: CASSLSLAGSRETQYF.

This clonotype was detected only a few times. A much larger clone differs from this one at a single base, so this may be a read error. This chain connects TRBV5-1 to TRBJ2-3, with D perhaps being TRBD1 or TRBD2 (5 bases each). Germline-derived CDR1 and CDR2 are SGHRS and YFSETQ. V was clipped by 5 bases and J by 4 bases, with 17 bases between them. The CDR3 covers 15 residues. The CDR3 sequence is CASSSPGRGSDTQYF. As DNA, the CDR3 is TGCGCCAGCAGTTCCCCGGGACGGGGTTCAGATACGCAGTATTTT. The full variable domain, with the rest looked up from reference TRBV5-1 and TRBJ2-3, is KAGVTQTPRYLIKTRGQQVTLSCSPISGHRSVSWYQQTPGQGLQFLFEYFSETQRNKGNFPGRFSGRQFSNSRSEMNVSTLELGDSALYLCASSSPGRGSDTQYFGPGTRLTVL.

To note about this clonotype: Given a much more abundant clone one base away, this may be a read error. The rearrangement uses TRBV27 and TRBJ2-3; D not resolved. This CDR3 contains 14 residues. Germline V CDR1 and CDR2: MNHEY, SMNVEV (reference sequence). The CDR3 reads CVSSLKGVGDTQYF. The DNA of the CDR3 is TGTGTCAGCAGTTTAAAGGGTGTGGGTGATACGCAGTATTTT.

V usage is TRBV6-1 and J usage is TRBJ2-2, with 9 bases lining up with TRBD1. The germline gives CDR1 MNHNS, CDR2 SASEGT. This CDR3 comprises 15 residues. The V and J ends lost 7 bases and 4 bases, in that order; junction bases with no gene match: 7. CDR3 DNA sequence: TGTGCCAGCACCCAGGGACAGGGTATCACCGGGGAGCTGTTTTTT. This gives the protein CASTQGQGITGELFF.